This entry concerns a single T cell receptor beta chain. Its target antigen remains unknown. No quality values exist for individual bases; no much larger clone is one base distant. RNA was extracted with the RNeasy kit and roughly 0.5 to 1 ug was reverse transcribed using random hexamers. TCR beta CDR3 regions were amplified with the immunoSEQ multiplex PCR assay covering 54 Vbeta and 13 Jbeta segments. To correct PCR amplification bias, a synthetic template baseline was used for both primer optimization and computational correction. From the authors' description of their analysis: Reads were assigned to V, D and J genes according to IMGT and analyzed in immunoSEQ Analyzer, with only productive sequences retained. Clonality was computed as one minus Shannon entropy normalized by log2 of the number of productive unique sequences. For each patient and control, public and private clones were evaluated within the 100 most prevalent clones. Clones were defined as Susac-specific if absent from the healthy and MS cohorts, from 1052 published viral clones and from other ImmuneACCESS disease sequences. TCRdb ran its own pipeline on the public reads, namely fastp trimming at Q25 and MiXCR clone calling, and kept in-frame beta chains. For every CDR3 protein sequence, its rows merge into one entry that carries the most common genes and DNA. The V and J calls reflect TCRdb's pipeline rather than the authors' work. The table for this sample lists over 140,000 distinct CDR3 sequences; approximately 95% of them were counted only once. 0.14% of the sample rests with the top ten.

Relative to germline, V is 4 bases shorter and J is 0 bases shorter, with 18 bases between their ends. Measured from the cysteine to the phenylalanine, the CDR3 is 18 residues long. The entry retains the CDR3 DNA only, 54 bases that are in frame from base 1. According to the germline V gene, CDR1 reads KGHDR and CDR2 reads SFDVKD. The source of the sample is a study of CD8 T cells in Susac syndrome (dated by TCRdb to about 2019). Context from the whole study: Of the Susac syndrome patients who were sequenced, roughly 6 had clinically active disease and roughly 8 were in clinical remission. The study used repertoire sequencing to test whether antigen drove CD8+ T cell activation and differentiation in Susac syndrome. Susac syndrome patients were therapy-naive, on corticosteroids (some also receiving IVIg), or on IVIg alone at blood withdrawal. What the work shows at the level of the full study, not this receptor alone: The number of individuals in the TCR sequencing and HLA analysis was recognized as being relatively small. In the CD4+ T cell repertoire of Susac syndrome patients, clonal expansion was not detected.

Peripheral blood CD8+ and CD4+ T cells from healthy donors, Susac syndrome patients and multiple sclerosis patients were profiled using high-throughput TCR beta sequencing. Recently defined diagnostic criteria for definite or probable disease were met by the Susac syndrome patients. Bulk CD8+ and CD4+ T cells were purified magnetically by negative isolation, whereas CD8+ TEMRA cells were enriched by FACS. Blood was drawn into EDTA tubes, processed within 24 hours, and PBMCs were isolated by density gradient centrifugation. PBMCs intended for TCR sequencing were frozen in liquid nitrogen and were later thawed in a 37 degrees C water bath. The sorted or isolated CD4+, CD8+ and CD8+ TEMRA cells had a purity of 90% or higher.

The sample taken for sequencing was CD4+ T cells from PBMCs. The chain couples TRBV24-1 to TRBJ1-5; perhaps TRBD1 is the D gene, with 6 bases matching. This sequence originates from a human donor with Susac syndrome. CDR3 protein: CATSEGAGARNSNQPQHF. The DNA reads TGTGCCACCAGTGAGGGAGCAGGGGCGAGAAATAGCAATCAGCCCCAGCATTTT.